This entry is about one T cell receptor (beta chain). The antigen it binds to is not known. Base-call qualities are not available, and no considerably larger clone is one nucleotide away. The protocol used for the library was the immunoSEQ multiplex PCR assay. TCRdb provides this immuneACCESS table in a form limited to in-frame rearrangements. Some clones are lacking; in checked studies, under half of them reflect an unresolved V gene, and why the rest are absent is not known. The sample includes under 150,000 clones, with roughly 95% observed a single time. Roughly 0.45% of the sample rests with the top ten. The source of the sample is a study of T cell changes during pregnancy in multiple sclerosis (dated by TCRdb to about 2019). The study in broad terms: The study looked at changes in the T cell repertoire across pregnancy in women with multiple sclerosis.

The CDR3 contains 16 residues, cysteine and phenylalanine counted. Left in the record is the CDR3 DNA by itself, 48 bases read in frame from the first base. Trimming accounts for 5 bases at V and 4 bases at J, while the number of junction bases matched to no gene is 8. Taken from the germline V gene, the CDR1 and CDR2 loops are SGHVS and FQNEAQ. The clonotype comes from a female donor with multiple sclerosis, enrolled in a pregnancy study. Sample: peripheral blood, taken after pregnancy. The chain couples TRBV7-8 to TRBJ2-3, and TRBD1 matches 11 of the central bases. The CDR3 protein sequence reads: CASSPYRDRGSDTQYF. The DNA reads as follows: TGTGCCAGCAGCCCCTACCGGGACAGGGGGTCAGATACGCAGTATTTT. Extended through the reference TRBV7-8 and TRBJ2-3 proteins, this CDR3 yields the full variable domain: GAGVSQSPRYKVAKRGQDVALRCDPISGHVSLFWYQQALGQGPEFLTYFQNEAQLDKSGLPSDRFFAERPEGSVSTLKIQRTQQEDSAVYLCASSPYRDRGSDTQYFGPGTRLTVL.